This record looks at one T cell receptor (beta chain) sequence and its context. A quantity of about 0.5 to 1 ug RNA underwent reverse transcription using random hexamers. A single record per CDR3 protein comes from TCRdb applying MiXCR to the immunoSEQ multiplex PCR reads. Found here are some 150,000 distinct CDR3 sequences, roughly 94% of them singletons; the top ten hold more than 0.065%. The data stem from a study of CD8 T cells in Susac syndrome. Germline lookup yields CDR1 SGDLS and CDR2 YYNGEE. CDR3 size: 15 residues. V shed 3 bases and J 1 base; nucleotides not matched to a gene: 4. Sequencing of TCR beta, carried out with a high-throughput approach, was applied to CD8+ and CD4+ T cells from the blood.

The material sequenced was CD4+ T cells from PBMCs. The TCR sequence derives from a human donor in good health. J is TRBJ1-1 and V is TRBV9; 9 nucleotides match TRBD1. The CDR3 DNA reads as TGTGCCAGCAGCGCTGGGACAGGGAGGAACACTGAAGCTTTCTTT. It specifies CASSAGTGRNTEAFF.